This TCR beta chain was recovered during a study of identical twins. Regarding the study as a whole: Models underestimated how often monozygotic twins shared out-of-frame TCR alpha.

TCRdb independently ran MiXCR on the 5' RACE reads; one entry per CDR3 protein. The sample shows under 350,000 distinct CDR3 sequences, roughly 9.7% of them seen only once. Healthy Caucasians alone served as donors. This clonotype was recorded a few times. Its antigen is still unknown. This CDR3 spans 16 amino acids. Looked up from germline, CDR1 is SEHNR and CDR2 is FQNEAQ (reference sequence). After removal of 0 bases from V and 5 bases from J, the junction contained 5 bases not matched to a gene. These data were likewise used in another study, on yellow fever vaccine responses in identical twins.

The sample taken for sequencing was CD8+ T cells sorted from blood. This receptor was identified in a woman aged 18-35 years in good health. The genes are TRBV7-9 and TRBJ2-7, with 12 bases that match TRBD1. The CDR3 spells CASSLADGTGGNEQYF. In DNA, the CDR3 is TGTGCCAGCAGCTTAGCGGATGGGACAGGGGGCAACGAGCAGTACTTC.